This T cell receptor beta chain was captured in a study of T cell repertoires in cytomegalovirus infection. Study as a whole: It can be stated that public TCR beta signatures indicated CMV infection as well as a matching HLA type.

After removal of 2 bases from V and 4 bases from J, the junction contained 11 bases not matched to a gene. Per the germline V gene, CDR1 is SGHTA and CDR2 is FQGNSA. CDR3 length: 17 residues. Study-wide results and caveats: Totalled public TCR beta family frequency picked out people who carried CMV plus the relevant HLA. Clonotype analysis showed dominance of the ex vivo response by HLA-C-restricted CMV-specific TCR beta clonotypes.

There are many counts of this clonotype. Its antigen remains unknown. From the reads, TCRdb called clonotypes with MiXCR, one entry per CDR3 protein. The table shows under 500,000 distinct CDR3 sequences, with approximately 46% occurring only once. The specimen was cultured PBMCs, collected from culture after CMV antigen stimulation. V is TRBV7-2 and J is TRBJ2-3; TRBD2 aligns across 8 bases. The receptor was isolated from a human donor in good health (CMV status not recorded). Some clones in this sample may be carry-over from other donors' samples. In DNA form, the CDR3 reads TGTGCCAGCAGCTTAAGGAGACGGCGGGAGGTCCCAGATACGCAGTATTTT. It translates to CASSLRRRREVPDTQYF.